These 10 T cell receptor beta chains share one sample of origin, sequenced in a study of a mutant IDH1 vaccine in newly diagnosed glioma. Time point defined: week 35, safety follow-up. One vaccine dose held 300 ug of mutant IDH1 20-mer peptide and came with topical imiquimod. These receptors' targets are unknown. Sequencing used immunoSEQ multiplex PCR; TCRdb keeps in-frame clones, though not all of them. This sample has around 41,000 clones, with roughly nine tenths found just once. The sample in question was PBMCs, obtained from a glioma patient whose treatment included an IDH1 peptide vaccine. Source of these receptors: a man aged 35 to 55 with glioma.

The CDR3 region has the DNA TGTGCCAGCAGCTTAGGAGGGGTGGGCACTGAAGCTTTCTTT. Its protein is CASSLGGVGTEAFF. This rearrangement joins TRBV13 to TRBJ1-1; TRBD1 might be the D (5 bases). Germline CDR1 reads PRHDT; CDR2 reads FYEKMQ (reference sequence). This CDR3 comprises 14 residues. V was shortened by 0 bases and J by 4 bases, with 9 bases between the two germline ends.

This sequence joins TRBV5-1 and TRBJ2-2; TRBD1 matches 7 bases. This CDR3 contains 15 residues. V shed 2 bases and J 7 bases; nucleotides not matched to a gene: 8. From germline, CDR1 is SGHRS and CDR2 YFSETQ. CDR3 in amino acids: CASSLAYRGSGELFF. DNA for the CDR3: TGCGCCAGCAGCTTAGCGTACAGGGGTAGCGGGGAGCTGTTTTTT.

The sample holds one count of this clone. CDR3 DNA: TGTGCCAGTAGCGCTGGGGGGCGTCAGCCCCAGCATTTT. It translates to CASSAGGRQPQHF. The V gene is TRBV19, the J gene TRBJ1-5, with D possibly being TRBD1 (6 bases). The CDR3 consists of 13 residues. Trimming took 6 bases from V and 6 from J, leaving 12 bases between them. The germline gives CDR1 LNHDA, CDR2 SQIVND (reference sequence).

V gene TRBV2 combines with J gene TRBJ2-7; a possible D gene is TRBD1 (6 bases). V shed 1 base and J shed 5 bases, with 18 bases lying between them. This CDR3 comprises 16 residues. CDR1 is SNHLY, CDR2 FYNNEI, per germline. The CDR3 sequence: CASSEGGTGSPHEQYV. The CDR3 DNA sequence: TGTGCCAGCAGTGAAGGGGGTACAGGGTCCCCCCACGAGCAGTACGTC.

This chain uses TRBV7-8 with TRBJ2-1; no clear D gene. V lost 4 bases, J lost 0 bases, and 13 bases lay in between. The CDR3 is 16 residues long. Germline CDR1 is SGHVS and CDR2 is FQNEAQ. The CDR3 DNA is TGTGCCAGCAGCTCTCACTTTACCAGCTCCTACAATGAGCAGTTCTTC. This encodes CASSSHFTSSYNEQFF.

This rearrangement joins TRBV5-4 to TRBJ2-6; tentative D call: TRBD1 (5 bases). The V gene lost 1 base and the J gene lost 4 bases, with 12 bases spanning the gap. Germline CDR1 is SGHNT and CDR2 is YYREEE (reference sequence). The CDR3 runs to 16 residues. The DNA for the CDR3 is TGTGCCAGCAGCTTGACAACAGGATACGGGGCCAACGTCCTGACTTTC. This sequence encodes CASSLTTGYGANVLTF. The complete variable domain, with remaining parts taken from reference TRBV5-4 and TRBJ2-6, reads ETGVTQSPTHLIKTRGQQVTLRCSSQSGHNTVSWYQQALGQGPQFIFQYYREEENGRGNFPPRFSGLQFPNYSSELNVNALELDDSALYLCASSLTTGYGANVLTFGAGSRLTVL.

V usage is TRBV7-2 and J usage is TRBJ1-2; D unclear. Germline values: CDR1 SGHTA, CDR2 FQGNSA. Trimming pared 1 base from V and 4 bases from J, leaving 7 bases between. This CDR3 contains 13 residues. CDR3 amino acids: CASSLGQSYGYTF. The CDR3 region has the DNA TGTGCCAGCAGCTTAGGGCAGTCCTATGGCTACACCTTC.

CDR3: CAVGQRQPSNQPQHF. The CDR3 DNA sequence: TGTGCCGTAGGGCAGCGTCAGCCTAGCAATCAGCCCCAGCATTTT. The chain couples TRBV19 to TRBJ1-5; D gene ambiguous. V was cut by 11 bases and J by 0 bases, with 17 bases left in between. Germline V gene data show CDR1 as LNHDA and CDR2 as SQIVND (reference sequence). The CDR3 consists of 15 residues.

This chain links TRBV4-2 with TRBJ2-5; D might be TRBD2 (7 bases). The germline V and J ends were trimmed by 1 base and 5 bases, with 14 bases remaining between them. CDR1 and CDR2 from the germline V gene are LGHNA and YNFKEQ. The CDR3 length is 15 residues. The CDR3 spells CASSQVGGARETQYF. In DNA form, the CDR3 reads TGTGCCAGCAGCCAAGTAGGGGGGGCCCGGGAGACCCAGTACTTC.

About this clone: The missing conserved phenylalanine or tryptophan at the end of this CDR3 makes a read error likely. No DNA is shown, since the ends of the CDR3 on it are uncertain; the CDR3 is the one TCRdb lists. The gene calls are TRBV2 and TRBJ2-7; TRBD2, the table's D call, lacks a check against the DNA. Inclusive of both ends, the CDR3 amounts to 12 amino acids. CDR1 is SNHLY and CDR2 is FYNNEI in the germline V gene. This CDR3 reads CASSEARERLAY.